This section outlines one T cell receptor beta chain sequence together with its context. The CDR3 has 14 amino acids. J lost 3 bases, V lost 3 bases, and 6 bases had no gene match. Germline V gene lookup returns CDR1 GTSNPN and CDR2 SVGIG (reference sequence). These data originate in a study of blood T cell repertoires in COVID-19. Looking at the study overall: The origin of the acute and convalescent COVID-19 samples was the United States, Italy and Spain. PBMCs, B-cell-depleted T cells, or T cells were the source of the cDNA or gDNA that made up the material.

Clinical history reported by participants formed the basis on which cohorts were assigned. Only in-frame clones appear in the TCRdb table, and some are missing; sequencing was by immunoSEQ multiplex PCR. The sample contains roughly 260,000 clones, roughly 85% of which appear only once. The sample taken for sequencing was PBMCs or T cells enriched from blood (not recorded which). V and J are TRBV30 and TRBJ2-7, with TRBD1 matching over 9 bases. The clonotype was recovered from a woman in her forties who had been exposed to COVID-19. This chain's CDR3 is CAWRWGTGSYEQYF. The CDR3 DNA reads TGTGCCTGGAGATGGGGGACAGGGAGCTACGAGCAGTACTTC.